A selection of T cell receptor beta chains follows, all from one sample in a study of CXCR3-negative and CXCR3-positive naive CD8 T cells. TCRdb re-analyzed the 5' RACE reads; it lists each CDR3 protein once, without DNA. The repertoire table contains some 41,000 distinct CDR3 sequences. Sequencing used memory CD8+ T cells from blood. The receptors stem from a human donor in good health. Some clones in this sample may be carry-over from other donors' samples. Both conserved end residues are part of each CDR3. The listing skips clone size in some rows; elsewhere it reads once, few, many or a size class.

abundance,j_gene,v_gene,CDR3aa
.,TRBJ1-6,TRBV5-5,CASSFGWTGYTLHF
.,TRBJ1-1,TRBV20-1,CSAKSGDTEAFF
medium-sized,TRBJ2-1,TRBV7-2,CASSDGTTMFNEQFF
.,TRBJ1-1,TRBV15,CATSRYGTGGRNTEAFF
.,TRBJ2-1,TRBV6-2/TRBV6-3,CASSMGTQSDEQFF
.,TRBJ2-1,TRBV9,CASSVGAGGGSDEQFF
.,TRBJ1-2,TRBV20-1,CSARMPGPHYGYTF
.,TRBJ2-1,TRBV29-1,CSSLTFNYNEQFF
.,TRBJ2-1,TRBV19,CASSISGPYNEQFF
.,TRBJ2-3,TRBV12-3/TRBV12-4,CASSYRGFSDTQYF